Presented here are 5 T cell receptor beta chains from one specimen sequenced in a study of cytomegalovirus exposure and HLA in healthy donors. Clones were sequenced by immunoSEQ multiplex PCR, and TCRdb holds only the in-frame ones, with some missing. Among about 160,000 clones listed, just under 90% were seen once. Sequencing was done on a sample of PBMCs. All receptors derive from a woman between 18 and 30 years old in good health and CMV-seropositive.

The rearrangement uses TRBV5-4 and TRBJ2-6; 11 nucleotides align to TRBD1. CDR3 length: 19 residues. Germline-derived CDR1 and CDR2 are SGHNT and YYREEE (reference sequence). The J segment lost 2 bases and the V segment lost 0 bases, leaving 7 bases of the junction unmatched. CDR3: CASSLALRTGGTGANVLTF. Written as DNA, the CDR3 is TGTGCCAGCAGCTTGGCCTTAAGGACAGGGGGCACTGGGGCCAACGTCCTGACTTTC.

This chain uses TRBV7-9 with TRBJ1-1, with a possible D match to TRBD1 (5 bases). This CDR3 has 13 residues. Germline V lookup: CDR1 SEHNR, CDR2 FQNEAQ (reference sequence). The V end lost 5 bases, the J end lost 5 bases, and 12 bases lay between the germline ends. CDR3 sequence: CASSPGGGTEAFF. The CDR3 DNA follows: TGTGCCAGCAGCCCCGGCGGGGGGACTGAAGCTTTCTTT.

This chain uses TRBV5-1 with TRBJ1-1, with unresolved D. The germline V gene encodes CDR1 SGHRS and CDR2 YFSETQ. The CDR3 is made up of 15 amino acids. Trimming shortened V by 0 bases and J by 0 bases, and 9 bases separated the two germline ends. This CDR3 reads CASSLAPVMNTEAFF. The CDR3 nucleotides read TGCGCCAGCAGCTTGGCCCCAGTAATGAACACTGAAGCTTTCTTT.

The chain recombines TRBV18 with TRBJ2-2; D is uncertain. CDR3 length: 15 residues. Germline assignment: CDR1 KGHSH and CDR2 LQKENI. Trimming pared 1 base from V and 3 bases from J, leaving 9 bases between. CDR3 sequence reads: CASSPLGSDTGELFF. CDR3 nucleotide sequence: TGTGCCAGCTCACCACTGGGCAGTGACACCGGGGAGCTGTTTTTT.

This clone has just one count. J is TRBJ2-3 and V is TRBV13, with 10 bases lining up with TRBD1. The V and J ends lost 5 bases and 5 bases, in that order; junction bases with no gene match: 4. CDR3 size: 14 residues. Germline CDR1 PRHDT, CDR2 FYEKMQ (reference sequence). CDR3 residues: CASSHRDRGDTQYF. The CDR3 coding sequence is TGTGCCAGCAGCCACCGGGACAGGGGAGATACGCAGTATTTT.